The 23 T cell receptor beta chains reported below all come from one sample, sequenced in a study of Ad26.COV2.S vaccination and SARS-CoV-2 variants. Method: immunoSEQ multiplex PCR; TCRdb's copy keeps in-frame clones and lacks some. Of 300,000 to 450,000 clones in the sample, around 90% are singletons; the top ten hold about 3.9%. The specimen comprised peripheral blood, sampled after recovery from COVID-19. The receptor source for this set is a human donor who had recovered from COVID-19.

DNA for the CDR3: TGTGCCAGCAGCCGACTCACTGGAAACACCATATATTTT. This translates into CASSRLTGNTIYF. The chain combines TRBV9 with TRBJ1-3; D remains ambiguous. Per the germline V gene, CDR1 is SGDLS and CDR2 is YYNGEE. This CDR3 is 13 amino acids long. V was trimmed by 4 bases and J by 2 bases, leaving 7 bases between them.

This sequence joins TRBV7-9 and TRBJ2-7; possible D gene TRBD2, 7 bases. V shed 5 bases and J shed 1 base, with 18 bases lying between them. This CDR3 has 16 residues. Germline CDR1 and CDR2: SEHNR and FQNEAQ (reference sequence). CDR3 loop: CASSPMGGPASYEQYF. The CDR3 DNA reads TGTGCCAGCAGCCCCATGGGGGGGCCGGCATCCTACGAGCAGTACTTC.

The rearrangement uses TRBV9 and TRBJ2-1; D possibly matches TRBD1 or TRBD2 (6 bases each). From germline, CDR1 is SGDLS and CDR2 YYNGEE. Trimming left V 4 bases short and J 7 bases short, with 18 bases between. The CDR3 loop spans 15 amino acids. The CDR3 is CASSNWGASGNEQFF. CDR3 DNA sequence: TGTGCCAGCAGCAATTGGGGGGCATCTGGAAATGAGCAGTTCTTC.

This CDR3 reads CASSSQRGRETQYF. CDR3 bases: TGTGCCAGCAGCTCCCAGAGAGGGCGGGAGACCCAGTACTTC. The chain links TRBV7-2 to TRBJ2-5; possibly TRBD2 for D (5 bases). The CDR3 consists of 14 residues. Trimming stripped 4 bases from V and 5 bases from J, with 14 bases between. The germline gives CDR1 SGHTA, CDR2 FQGNSA. Using reference TRBV7-2 and TRBJ2-5 for the parts outside the CDR3, the full variable domain is GAGVSQSPSNKVTEKGKDVELRCDPISGHTALYWYRQSLGQGLEFLIYFQGNSAPDKSGLPSDRFSAERTGGSVSTLTIQRTQQEDSAVYLCASSSQRGRETQYFGPGTRLLVL.

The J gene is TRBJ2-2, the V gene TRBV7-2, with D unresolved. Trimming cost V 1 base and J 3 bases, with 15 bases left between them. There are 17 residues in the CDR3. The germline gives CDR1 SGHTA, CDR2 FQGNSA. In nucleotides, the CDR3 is TGTGCCAGCAGCTTAGACGGGCCAGCTTACTACACCGGGGAGCTGTTTTTT. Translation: CASSLDGPAYYTGELFF.

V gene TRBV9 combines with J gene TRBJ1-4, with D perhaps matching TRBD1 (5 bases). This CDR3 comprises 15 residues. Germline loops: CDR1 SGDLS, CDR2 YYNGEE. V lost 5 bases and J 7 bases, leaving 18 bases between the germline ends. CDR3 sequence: CASRGGPGSSEKLFF. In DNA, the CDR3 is TGTGCCAGCAGGGGAGGTCCAGGGTCGTCTGAAAAACTGTTTTTT.

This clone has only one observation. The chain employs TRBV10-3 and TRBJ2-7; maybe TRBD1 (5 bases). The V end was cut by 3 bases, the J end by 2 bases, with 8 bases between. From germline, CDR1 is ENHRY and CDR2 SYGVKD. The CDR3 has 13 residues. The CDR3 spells CAISDDSTYEQYF. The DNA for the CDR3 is TGTGCCATCAGTGATGACAGTACCTACGAGCAGTACTTC.

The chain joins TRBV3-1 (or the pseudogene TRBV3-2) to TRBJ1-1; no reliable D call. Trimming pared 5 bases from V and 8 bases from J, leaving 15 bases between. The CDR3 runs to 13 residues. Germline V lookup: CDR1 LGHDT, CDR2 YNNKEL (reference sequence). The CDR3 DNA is TGTGCCAGCAGCTCAGCAATAGCGGAAGAAGCTTTCTTT. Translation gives CASSSAIAEEAFF.

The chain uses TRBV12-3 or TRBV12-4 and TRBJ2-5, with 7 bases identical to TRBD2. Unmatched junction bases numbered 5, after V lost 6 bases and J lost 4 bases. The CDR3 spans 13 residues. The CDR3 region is CASRTGGGETQYF. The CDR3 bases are TGTGCCAGCAGAACTGGCGGGGGAGAGACCCAGTACTTC.

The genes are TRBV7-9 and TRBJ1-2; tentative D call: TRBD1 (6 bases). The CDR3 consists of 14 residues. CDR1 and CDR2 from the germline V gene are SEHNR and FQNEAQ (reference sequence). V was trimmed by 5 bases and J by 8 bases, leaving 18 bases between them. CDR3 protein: CASSHDWGAQGYTF. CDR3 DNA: TGTGCCAGCAGCCACGATTGGGGGGCCCAGGGCTACACCTTC. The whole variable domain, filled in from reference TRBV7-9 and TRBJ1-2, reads DTGVSQNPRHKITKRGQNVTFRCDPISEHNRLYWYRQTLGQGPEFLTYFQNEAQLEKSRLLSDRFSAERPKGSFSTLEIQRTEQGDSAMYLCASSHDWGAQGYTFGSGTRLTVV.

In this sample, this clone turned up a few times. The CDR3 DNA reads TGTGCCAGCAGCCGACAGGGAGTCCCTGAAGCTTTCTTT. It translates to CASSRQGVPEAFF. The chain uses TRBV7-9 and TRBJ1-1, with TRBD1 identical over 7 bases. The CDR3 runs to 13 residues. In germline, CDR1 is SEHNR, CDR2 FQNEAQ (reference sequence). V lost 5 bases, J lost 6 bases, and 6 bases stayed unmatched.

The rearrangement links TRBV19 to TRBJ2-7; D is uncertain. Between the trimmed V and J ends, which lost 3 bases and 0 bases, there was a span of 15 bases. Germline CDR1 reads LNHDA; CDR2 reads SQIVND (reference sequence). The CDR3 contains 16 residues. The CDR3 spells CASSIDFRANSYEQYF. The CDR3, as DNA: TGTGCCAGTAGTATCGACTTCCGGGCCAACTCCTACGAGCAGTACTTC. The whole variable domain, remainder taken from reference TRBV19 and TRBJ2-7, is DGGITQSPKYLFRKEGQNVTLSCEQNLNHDAMYWYRQDPGQGLRLIYYSQIVNDFQKGDIAEGYSVSREKKESFPLTVTSAQKNPTAFYLCASSIDFRANSYEQYFGPGTRLTVT.

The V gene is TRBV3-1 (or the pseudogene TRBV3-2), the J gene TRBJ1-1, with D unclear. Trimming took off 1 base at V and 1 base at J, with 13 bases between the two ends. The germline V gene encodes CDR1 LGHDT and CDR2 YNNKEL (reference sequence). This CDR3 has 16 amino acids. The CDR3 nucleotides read TGTGCCAGCAGCCAAGCGGGCGGCAACAAGAACACTGAAGCTTTCTTT. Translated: CASSQAGGNKNTEAFF.

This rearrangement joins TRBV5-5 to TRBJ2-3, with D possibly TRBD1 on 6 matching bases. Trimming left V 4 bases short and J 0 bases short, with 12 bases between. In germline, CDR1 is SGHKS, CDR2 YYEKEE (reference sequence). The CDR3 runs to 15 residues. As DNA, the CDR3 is TGTGCCAGCAGCCTACAGGGCCGGAGCACAGATACGCAGTATTTT. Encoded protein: CASSLQGRSTDTQYF.

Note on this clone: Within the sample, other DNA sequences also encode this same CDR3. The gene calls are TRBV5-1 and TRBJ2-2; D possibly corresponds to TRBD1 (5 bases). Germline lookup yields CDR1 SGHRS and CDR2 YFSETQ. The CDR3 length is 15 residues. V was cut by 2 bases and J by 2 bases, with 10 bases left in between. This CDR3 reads CASSLTGVNTGELFF. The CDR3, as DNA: TGCGCCAGCAGCTTAACAGGCGTAAACACCGGGGAGCTGTTTTTT.

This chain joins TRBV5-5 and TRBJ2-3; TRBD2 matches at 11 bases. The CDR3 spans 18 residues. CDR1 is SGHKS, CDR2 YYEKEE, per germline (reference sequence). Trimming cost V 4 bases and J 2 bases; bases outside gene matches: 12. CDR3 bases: TGTGCCAGCAGCCTCCGGGCTAGCGGGGGGCCTTCCACAGATACGCAGTATTTT. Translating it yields CASSLRASGGPSTDTQYF.

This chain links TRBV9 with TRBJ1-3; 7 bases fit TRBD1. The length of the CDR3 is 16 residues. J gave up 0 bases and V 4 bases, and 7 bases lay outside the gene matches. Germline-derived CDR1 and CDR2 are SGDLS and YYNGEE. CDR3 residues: CASSFLGTDSGNTIYF. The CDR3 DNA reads TGTGCCAGCAGCTTTCTCGGGACAGACTCTGGAAACACCATATATTTT.

CDR3 nucleotide sequence: TGCGCCAGCAGCCAAATCGGGCTAGCGGGGAGCCCGTCTTCCTACAATGAGCAGTTCTTC. It encodes CASSQIGLAGSPSSYNEQFF. The chain combines TRBV4-1 with TRBJ2-1, with 9 bases identical to TRBD2. With 2 bases clipped from V and 1 base from J, the junction kept 15 bases outside the gene matches. Germline CDR1 reads MGHRA; CDR2 reads YSYEKL. The CDR3 contains 20 residues.

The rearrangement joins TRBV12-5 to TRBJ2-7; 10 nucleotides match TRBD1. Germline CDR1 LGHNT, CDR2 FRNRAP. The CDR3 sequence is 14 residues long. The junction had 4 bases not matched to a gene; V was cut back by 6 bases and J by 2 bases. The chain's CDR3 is CASGQGQGAYEQYF. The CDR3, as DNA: TGTGCTAGTGGCCAAGGACAGGGGGCCTACGAGCAGTACTTC.

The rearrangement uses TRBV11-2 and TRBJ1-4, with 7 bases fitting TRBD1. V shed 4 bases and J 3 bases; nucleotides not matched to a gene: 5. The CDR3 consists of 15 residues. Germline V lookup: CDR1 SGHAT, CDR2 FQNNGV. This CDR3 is CASSSGQAPNEKLFF. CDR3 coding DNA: TGTGCCAGCAGCTCAGGACAGGCCCCTAATGAAAAACTGTTTTTT.

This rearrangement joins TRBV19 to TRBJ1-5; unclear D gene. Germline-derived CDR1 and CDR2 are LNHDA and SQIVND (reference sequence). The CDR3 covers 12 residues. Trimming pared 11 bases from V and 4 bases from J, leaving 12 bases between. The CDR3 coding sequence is TGTGCCGCCCACCGGGCTAATCAGCCCCAGCATTTT. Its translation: CAAHRANQPQHF.

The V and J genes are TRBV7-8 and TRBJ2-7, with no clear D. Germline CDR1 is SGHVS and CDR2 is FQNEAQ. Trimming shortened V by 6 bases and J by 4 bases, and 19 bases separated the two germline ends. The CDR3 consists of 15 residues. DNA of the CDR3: TGTGCCAGCAGGAACGCGGATGGAGACAATTACGAGCAGTACTTC. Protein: CASRNADGDNYEQYF.

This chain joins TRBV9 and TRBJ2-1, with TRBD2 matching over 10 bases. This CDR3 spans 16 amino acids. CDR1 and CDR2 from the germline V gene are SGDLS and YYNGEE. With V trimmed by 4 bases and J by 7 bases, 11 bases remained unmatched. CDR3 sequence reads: CASSPRRLAGDNEQFF. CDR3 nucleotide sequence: TGTGCCAGCAGCCCCCGAAGGCTAGCGGGGGATAATGAGCAGTTCTTC. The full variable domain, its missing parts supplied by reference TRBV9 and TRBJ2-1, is DSGVTQTPKHLITATGQRVTLRCSPRSGDLSVYWYQQSLDQGLQFLIQYYNGEERAKGNILERFSAQQFPDLHSELNLSSLELGDSALYFCASSPRRLAGDNEQFFGPGTRLTVL.